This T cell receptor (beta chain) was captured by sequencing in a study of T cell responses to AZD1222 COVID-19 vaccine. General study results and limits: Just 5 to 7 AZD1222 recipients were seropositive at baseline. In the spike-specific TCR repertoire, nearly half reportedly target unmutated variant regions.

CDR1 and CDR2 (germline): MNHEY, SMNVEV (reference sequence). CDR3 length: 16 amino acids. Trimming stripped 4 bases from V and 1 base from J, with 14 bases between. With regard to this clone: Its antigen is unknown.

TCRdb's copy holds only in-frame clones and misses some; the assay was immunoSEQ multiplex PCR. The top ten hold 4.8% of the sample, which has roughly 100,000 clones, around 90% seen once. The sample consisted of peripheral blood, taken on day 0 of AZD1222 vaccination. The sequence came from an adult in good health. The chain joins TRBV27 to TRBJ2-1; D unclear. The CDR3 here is CASSWTHTISYNEQFF. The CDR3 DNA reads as TGTGCCAGCAGTTGGACCCACACTATATCCTACAATGAGCAGTTCTTC.